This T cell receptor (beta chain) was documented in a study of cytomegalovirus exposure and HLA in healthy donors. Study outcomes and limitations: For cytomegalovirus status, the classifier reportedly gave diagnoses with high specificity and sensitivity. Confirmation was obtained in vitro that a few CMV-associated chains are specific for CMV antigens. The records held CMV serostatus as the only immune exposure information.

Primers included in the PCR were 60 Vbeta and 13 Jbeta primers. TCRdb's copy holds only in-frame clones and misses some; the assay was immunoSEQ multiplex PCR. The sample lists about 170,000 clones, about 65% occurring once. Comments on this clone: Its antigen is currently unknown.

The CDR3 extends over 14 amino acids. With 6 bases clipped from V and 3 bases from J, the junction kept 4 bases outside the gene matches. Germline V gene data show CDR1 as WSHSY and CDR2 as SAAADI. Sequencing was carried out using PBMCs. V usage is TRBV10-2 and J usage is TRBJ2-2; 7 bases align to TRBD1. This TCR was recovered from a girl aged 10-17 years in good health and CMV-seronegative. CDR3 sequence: CASRTTGDTGELFF. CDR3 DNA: TGCGCCAGCAGGACAACAGGGGACACCGGGGAGCTGTTTTTT.